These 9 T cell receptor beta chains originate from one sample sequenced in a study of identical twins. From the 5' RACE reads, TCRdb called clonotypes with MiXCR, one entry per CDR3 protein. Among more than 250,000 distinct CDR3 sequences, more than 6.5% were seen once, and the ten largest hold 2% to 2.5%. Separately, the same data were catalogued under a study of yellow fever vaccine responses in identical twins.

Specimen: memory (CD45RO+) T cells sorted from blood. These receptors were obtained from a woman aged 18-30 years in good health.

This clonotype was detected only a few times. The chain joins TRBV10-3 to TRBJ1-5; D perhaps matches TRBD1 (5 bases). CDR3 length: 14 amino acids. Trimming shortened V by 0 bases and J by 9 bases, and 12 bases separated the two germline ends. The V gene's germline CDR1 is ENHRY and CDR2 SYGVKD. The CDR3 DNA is TGTGCCATCAGTGAGTCGGGGACTGAAGGGCCCCAGCATTTT. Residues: CAISESGTEGPQHF.

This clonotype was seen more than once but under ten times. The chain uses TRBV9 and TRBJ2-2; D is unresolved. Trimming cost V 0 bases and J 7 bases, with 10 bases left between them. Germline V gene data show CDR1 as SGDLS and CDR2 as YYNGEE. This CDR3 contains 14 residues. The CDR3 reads CASSVDGRFGELFF. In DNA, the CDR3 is TGTGCCAGCAGCGTAGATGGCAGGTTCGGGGAGCTGTTTTTT.

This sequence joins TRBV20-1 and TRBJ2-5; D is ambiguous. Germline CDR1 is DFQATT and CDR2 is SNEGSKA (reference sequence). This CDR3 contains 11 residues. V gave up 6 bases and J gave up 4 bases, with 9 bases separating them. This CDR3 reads CSAPLGETQYF. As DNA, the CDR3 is TGCAGTGCCCCCTTGGGAGAGACCCAGTACTTC.

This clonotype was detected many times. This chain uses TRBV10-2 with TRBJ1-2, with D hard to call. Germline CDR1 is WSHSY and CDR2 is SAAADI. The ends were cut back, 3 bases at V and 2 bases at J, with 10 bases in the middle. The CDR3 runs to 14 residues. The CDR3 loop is CASSDIRSNYGYTF. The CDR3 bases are TGCGCCAGCAGTGATATCAGATCAAACTATGGCTACACCTTC.

CDR3 in amino acids: CASSMPLGLAGANTQYF. CDR3 DNA sequence: TGTGCCAGCAGCATGCCTTTGGGACTAGCGGGAGCCAATACGCAGTATTTT. V and J are TRBV7-2 and TRBJ2-3; 14 bases map to TRBD2. The junction had 11 bases not matched to a gene; V was cut back by 5 bases and J by 7 bases. This CDR3 spans 17 amino acids. Germline CDR1 reads SGHTA; CDR2 reads FQGNSA.

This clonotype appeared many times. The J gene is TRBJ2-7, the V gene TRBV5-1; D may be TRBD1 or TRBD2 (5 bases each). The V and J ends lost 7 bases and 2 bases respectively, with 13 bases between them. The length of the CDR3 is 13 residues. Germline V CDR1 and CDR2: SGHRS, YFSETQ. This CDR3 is CASWGSTPYEQYF. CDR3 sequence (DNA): TGCGCCAGCTGGGGGTCCACCCCCTACGAGCAGTACTTC.

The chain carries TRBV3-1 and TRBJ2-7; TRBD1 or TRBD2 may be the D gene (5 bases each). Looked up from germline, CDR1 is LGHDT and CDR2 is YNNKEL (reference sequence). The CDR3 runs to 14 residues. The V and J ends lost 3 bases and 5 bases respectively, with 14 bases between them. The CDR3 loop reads CASSHRDPEHEQYV. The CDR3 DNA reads TGTGCCAGCAGCCACCGGGACCCAGAACACGAGCAGTACGTC.

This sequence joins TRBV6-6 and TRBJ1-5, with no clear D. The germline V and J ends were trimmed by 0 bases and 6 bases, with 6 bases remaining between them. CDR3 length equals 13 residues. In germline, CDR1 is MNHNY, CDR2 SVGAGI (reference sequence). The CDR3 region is CASSYSSGQPQHF. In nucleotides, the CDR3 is TGTGCCAGCAGTTACTCGAGCGGTCAGCCCCAGCATTTT.

The CDR3 is CASSTGRGQHTEAFF. CDR3 DNA: TGTGCCAGCTCGACAGGAAGGGGGCAGCACACTGAAGCTTTCTTT. This chain joins TRBV18 and TRBJ1-1; TRBD1 aligns across 7 bases. The germline CDR1 and CDR2 sequences are KGHSH and LQKENI. The CDR3 is 15 amino acids. V gave up 6 bases and J gave up 3 bases; unmatched junction bases: 10.